The entry that follows covers one T cell receptor beta chain sequence. No antigen is known for it. Clones were sequenced by immunoSEQ multiplex PCR, and TCRdb holds only the in-frame ones, with some missing. The sample shows more than 95,000 clones, 85% to 90% of them seen only once. These data are taken from a study of T cell responses to AZD1222 COVID-19 vaccine. Study conclusions and caveats: Recipients of two AZD1222 doses showed rising Spike-specific TCR breadth and depth. After the peak T cell response, and only then, were repertoires sampled.

The germline gives CDR1 PRHDT, CDR2 FYEKMQ (reference sequence). J was trimmed by 4 bases and V by 10 bases; bases with no gene match: 21. This CDR3 has 18 residues. This chain uses TRBV13 with TRBJ1-2, with 10 bases identical to TRBD1. This TCR was sampled from an adult in good health. The source was peripheral blood, collected on day 0 of MenACWY control vaccination. The CDR3 bases are TGTGCCACCCCACGCATCCGGGACAGGGGCGTCCAAGTCTATGGCTACACCTTC. Translated: CATPRIRDRGVQVYGYTF.